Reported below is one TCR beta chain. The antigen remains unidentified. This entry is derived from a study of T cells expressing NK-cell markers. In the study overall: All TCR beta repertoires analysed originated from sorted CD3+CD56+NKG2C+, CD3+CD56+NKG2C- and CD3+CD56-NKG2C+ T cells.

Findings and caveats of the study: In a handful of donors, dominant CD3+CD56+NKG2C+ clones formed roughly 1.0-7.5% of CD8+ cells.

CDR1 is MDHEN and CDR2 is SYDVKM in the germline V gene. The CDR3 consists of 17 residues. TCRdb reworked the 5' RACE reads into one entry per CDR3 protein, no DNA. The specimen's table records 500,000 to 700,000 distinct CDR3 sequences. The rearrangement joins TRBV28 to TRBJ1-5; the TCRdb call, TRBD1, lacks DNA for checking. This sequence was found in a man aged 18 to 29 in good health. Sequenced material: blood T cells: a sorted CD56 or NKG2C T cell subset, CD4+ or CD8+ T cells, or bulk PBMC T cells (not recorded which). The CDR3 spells CASSRRTGALSNQPQHF.